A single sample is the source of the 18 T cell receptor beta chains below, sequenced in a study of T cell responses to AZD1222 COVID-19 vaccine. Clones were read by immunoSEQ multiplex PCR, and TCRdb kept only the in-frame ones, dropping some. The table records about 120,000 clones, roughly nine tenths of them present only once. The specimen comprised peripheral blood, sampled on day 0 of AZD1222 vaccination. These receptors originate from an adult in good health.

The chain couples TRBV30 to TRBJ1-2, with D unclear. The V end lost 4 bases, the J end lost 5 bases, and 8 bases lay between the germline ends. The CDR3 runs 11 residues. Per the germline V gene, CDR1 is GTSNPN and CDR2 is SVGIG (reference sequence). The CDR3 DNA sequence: TGTGCCTGGACTAGTCTTTATGGCTACACCTTC. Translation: CAWTSLYGYTF. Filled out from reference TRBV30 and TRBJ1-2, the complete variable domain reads SQTIHQWPATLVQPVGSPLSLECTVEGTSNPNLYWYRQAAGRGLQLLFYSVGIGQISSEVPQNLSASRPQDRQFILSSKKLLLSDSGFYLCAWTSLYGYTFGSGTRLTVV.

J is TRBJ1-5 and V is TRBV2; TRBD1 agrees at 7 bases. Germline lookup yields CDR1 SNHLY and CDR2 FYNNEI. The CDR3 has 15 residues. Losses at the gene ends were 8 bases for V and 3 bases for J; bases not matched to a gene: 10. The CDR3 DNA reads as TGTGCCAGCGCAAGGAGACAGGGTTACAATCAGCCCCAGCATTTT. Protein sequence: CASARRQGYNQPQHF.

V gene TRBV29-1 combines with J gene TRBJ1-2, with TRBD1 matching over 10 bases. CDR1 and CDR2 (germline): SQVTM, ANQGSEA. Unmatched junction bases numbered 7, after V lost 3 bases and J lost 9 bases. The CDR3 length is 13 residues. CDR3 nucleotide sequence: TGCAGCGTTGAGCCGGGACAGGGGACTAGCTACACCTTC. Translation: CSVEPGQGTSYTF.

The CDR3 spells CASSPTLAGGSGANVLTF. The CDR3 DNA sequence: TGTGCCAGCTCCCCTACATTAGCGGGAGGCTCTGGGGCCAACGTCCTGACTTTC. This sequence joins TRBV3-1 (or the pseudogene TRBV3-2) and TRBJ2-6; 10 bases align to TRBD2. The CDR3 spans 18 residues. Germline CDR1 is LGHDT and CDR2 is YNNKEL (reference sequence). Trimming cost V 8 bases and J 0 bases; bases outside gene matches: 10.

In DNA form, the CDR3 reads TGCGCCAGCAGCTCCCGAGGGACAGGGATATACGAGCAGTACTTC. Translating it yields CASSSRGTGIYEQYF. The chain employs TRBV5-1 and TRBJ2-7, with 9 nucleotides matching TRBD1. CDR1 and CDR2 from the germline V gene are SGHRS and YFSETQ. V lost 3 bases, J lost 4 bases, and 8 bases stayed unmatched. This CDR3 is 15 amino acids long.

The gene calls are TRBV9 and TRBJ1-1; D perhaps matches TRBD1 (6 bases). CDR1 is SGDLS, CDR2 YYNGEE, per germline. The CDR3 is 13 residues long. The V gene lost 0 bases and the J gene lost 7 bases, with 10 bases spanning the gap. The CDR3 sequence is CASSVALQGEAFF. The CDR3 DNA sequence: TGTGCCAGCAGCGTAGCCTTACAGGGTGAAGCTTTCTTT.

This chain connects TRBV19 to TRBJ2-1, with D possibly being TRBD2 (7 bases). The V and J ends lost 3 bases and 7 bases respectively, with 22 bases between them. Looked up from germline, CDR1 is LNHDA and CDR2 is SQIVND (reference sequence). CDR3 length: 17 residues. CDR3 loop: CASSILLRGPRRNEQFF. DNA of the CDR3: TGTGCCAGTAGTATCTTACTGCGGGGGCCCCGGAGAAATGAGCAGTTCTTC. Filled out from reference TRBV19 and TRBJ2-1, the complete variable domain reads DGGITQSPKYLFRKEGQNVTLSCEQNLNHDAMYWYRQDPGQGLRLIYYSQIVNDFQKGDIAEGYSVSREKKESFPLTVTSAQKNPTAFYLCASSILLRGPRRNEQFFGPGTRLTVL.

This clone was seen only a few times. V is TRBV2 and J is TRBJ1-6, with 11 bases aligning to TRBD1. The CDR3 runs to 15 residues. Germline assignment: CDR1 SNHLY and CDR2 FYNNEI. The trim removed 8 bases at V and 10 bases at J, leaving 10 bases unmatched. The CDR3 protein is CASLRDRGFGSPLHF. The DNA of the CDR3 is TGTGCCAGCCTCCGGGACAGGGGGTTTGGCTCACCCCTCCACTTT. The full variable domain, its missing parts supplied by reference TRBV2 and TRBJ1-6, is EPEVTQTPSHQVTQMGQEVILRCVPISNHLYFYWYRQILGQKVEFLVSFYNNEISEKSEIFDDQFSVERPDGSNFTLKIRSTKLEDSAMYFCASLRDRGFGSPLHFGNGTRLTVT.

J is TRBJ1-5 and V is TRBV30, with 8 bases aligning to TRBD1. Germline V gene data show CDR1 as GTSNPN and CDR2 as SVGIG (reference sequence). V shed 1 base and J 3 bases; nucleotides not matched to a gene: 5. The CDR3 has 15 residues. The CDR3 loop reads CAWSGRDRINQPQHF. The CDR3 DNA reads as TGTGCCTGGAGTGGTAGGGACAGGATCAATCAGCCCCAGCATTTT.

The CDR3 nucleotides read TGTGCCAGTAGTATAACGATGGGAAAAAACATTCAGTACTTC. It translates to CASSITMGKNIQYF. J is TRBJ2-4 and V is TRBV19; D unclear. Deletions cut 2 bases from V and 4 bases from J, with 9 bases between. Germline V CDR1 and CDR2: LNHDA, SQIVND (reference sequence). This CDR3 comprises 14 residues.

Here the CDR3 DNA reads TGTGCCAGCAGATTTTTGACAGGCTACGAGCAGTACTTC. Translation gives CASRFLTGYEQYF. The V and J genes are TRBV12-3 or TRBV12-4 and TRBJ2-7; D might be TRBD1 (6 bases). CDR3 size: 13 residues. The ends were cut back, 6 bases at V and 3 bases at J, with 12 bases in the middle.

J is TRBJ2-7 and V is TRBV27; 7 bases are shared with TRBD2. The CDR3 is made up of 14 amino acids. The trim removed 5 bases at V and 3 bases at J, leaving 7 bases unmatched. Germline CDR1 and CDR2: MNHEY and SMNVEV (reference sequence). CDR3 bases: TGTGCCAGCAGTGGGGTAGCGGGCCACTACGAGCAGTACTTC. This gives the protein CASSGVAGHYEQYF.

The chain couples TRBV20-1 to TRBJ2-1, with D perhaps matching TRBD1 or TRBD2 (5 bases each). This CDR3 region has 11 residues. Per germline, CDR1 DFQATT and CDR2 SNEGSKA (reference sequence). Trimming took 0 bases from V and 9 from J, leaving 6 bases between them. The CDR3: CSARERGEQFF. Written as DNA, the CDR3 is TGCAGTGCTAGAGAGAGGGGTGAGCAGTTCTTC.

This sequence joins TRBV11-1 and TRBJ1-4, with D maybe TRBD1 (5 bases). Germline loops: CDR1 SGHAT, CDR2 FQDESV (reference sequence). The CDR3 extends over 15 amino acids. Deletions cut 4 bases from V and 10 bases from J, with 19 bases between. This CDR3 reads CASSYRDLSHGKLFF. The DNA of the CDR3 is TGTGCCAGCAGCTACCGGGACCTCTCTCACGGAAAACTGTTTTTT. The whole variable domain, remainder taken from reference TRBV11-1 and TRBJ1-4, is EAEVAQSPRYKITEKSQAVAFWCDPISGHATLYWYRQILGQGPELLVQFQDESVVDDSQLPKDRFSAERLKGVDSTLKIQPAELGDSAMYLCASSYRDLSHGKLFFGSGTQLSVL.

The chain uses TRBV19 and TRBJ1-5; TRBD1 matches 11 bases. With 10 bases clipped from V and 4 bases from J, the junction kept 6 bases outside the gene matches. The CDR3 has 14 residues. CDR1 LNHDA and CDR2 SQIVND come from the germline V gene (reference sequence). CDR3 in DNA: TGTGCCACCACCGGGACAGGGGGTAATCAGCCCCAGCATTTT. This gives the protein CATTGTGGNQPQHF. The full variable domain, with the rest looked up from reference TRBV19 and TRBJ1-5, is DGGITQSPKYLFRKEGQNVTLSCEQNLNHDAMYWYRQDPGQGLRLIYYSQIVNDFQKGDIAEGYSVSREKKESFPLTVTSAQKNPTAFYLCATTGTGGNQPQHFGDGTRLSIL.

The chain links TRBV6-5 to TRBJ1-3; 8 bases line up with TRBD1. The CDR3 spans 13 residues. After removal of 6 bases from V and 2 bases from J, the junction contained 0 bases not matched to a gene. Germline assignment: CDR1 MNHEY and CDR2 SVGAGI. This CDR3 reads CASRGQAGNTIYF. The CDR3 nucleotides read TGTGCCAGCAGGGGACAGGCTGGAAACACCATATATTTT.

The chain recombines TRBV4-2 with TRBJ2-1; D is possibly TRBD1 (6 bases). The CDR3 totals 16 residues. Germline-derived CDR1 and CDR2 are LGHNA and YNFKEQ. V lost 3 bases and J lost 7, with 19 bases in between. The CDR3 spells CASSQRGPGAKNEQFF. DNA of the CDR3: TGTGCCAGCAGCCAGCGAGGGCCAGGGGCAAAAAATGAGCAGTTCTTC.

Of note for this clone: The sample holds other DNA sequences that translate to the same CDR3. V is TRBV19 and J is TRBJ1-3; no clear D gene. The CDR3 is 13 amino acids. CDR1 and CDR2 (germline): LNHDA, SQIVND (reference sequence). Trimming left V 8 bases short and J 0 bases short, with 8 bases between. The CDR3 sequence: CASSGSSGNTIYF. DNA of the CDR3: TGTGCCAGTTCGGGAAGCTCTGGAAACACCATATATTTT.